This entry describes one T cell receptor beta chain. The antigen is unknown. The PCR used 60 Vbeta and 13 Jbeta primers. Libraries were prepared by immunoSEQ multiplex PCR; TCRdb keeps only in-frame clonotypes and omits some of them. The sample shows about 160,000 clones, roughly 83% of them seen only once. These data come from a study of cytomegalovirus exposure and HLA in healthy donors. The study, taken as a whole, reports: It was assumed in the presence/absence analyses that sequencing depth was roughly uniform across donors.

V gave up 8 bases and J gave up 6 bases; unmatched junction bases: 1. The CDR3 has 12 amino acids. Germline V gene sequence: CDR1 SGHDN, CDR2 FVKESK. Material: PBMCs. The sequence derives from a boy between 2 and 10 years old in good health and CMV-seronegative. The rearrangement links TRBV14 to TRBJ1-6; 7 positions match TRBD1. The CDR3 protein is CASRDSNSPLHF. Here the CDR3 DNA reads TGTGCCAGCCGGGACAGTAATTCACCCCTCCACTTT. The full variable domain, rest sourced from reference TRBV14 and TRBJ1-6, is EAGVTQFPSHSVIEKGQTVTLRCDPISGHDNLYWYRRVMGKEIKFLLHFVKESKQDESGMPNNRFLAERTGGTYSTLKVQPAELEDSGVYFCASRDSNSPLHFGNGTRLTVT.